This T cell receptor (beta chain) was observed in a study of siplizumab effects on memory and regulatory T cells. Study results and limitations: Siplizumab produced a significant drop in alloreactive sequences attributable to unstimulated CD4+ memory cells. In roughly 75-96% of proliferating CD4+ or CD8+ clones, a naive or memory phenotype could not be assigned. With siplizumab, mappable alloreactive CD4+ clones averaged 68.8% Treg-derived, versus more than 25% in controls. Apparently more diverse than memory cells, naive T cells also seemed major alloresponse contributors.

Libraries were prepared by immunoSEQ multiplex PCR; TCRdb keeps only in-frame clonotypes and omits some of them. The data contain approximately 100,000 clones, about 93% of them singletons. Germline CDR1 MNHEY, CDR2 SVGAGI. Between the trimmed V and J ends, which lost 1 base and 5 bases, there was a span of 14 bases. This CDR3 is built from 15 residues. Remarks on this clone: Its antigen is currently unknown.

V usage is TRBV6-5 and J usage is TRBJ1-1; possibly TRBD1 for D (5 bases). The sequence derives from a human donor in good health. Sequenced input: non-Treg CD4+ T cells sorted from blood. CDR3 protein: CASSYFGGVRTEAFF. CDR3 DNA sequence: TGTGCCAGCAGTTACTTCGGGGGGGTACGTACTGAAGCTTTCTTT.